The table lists the clone carrying this TCR beta chain with many counts. Its antigen is currently unknown. The CDR3 extends 3 residues past the end of the read, so its final part is completed from the germline J gene. The data stem from a study of T cell clonality in common variable immunodeficiency. Study outcomes and limitations: Fewer deletions and N-nucleotide insertions were reportedly seen in common variable immunodeficiency TCR beta sequences.

The germline gives CDR1 KGHSH, CDR2 LQKENI. This CDR3 spans 12 amino acids. Equal genomic DNA amounts from CVID and control samples were sequenced. TCRdb's copy holds only in-frame clones and misses some; the assay was immunoSEQ multiplex PCR. The sample counts roughly 50,000 clones, none seen once; the ten largest own 3% to 4%. The sequenced sample consisted of peripheral blood mononuclear cells. The sequence derives from a person between 18 and 75 years old in good health. This chain uses TRBV18 with TRBJ2-2; no reliable D call. The covered CDR3 bases are TGTGCCAGCTCCGGCGGCCGCGGTCGG. It translates to CASSGGRGR. In full, the CDR3 is CASSGGRGRLFF.